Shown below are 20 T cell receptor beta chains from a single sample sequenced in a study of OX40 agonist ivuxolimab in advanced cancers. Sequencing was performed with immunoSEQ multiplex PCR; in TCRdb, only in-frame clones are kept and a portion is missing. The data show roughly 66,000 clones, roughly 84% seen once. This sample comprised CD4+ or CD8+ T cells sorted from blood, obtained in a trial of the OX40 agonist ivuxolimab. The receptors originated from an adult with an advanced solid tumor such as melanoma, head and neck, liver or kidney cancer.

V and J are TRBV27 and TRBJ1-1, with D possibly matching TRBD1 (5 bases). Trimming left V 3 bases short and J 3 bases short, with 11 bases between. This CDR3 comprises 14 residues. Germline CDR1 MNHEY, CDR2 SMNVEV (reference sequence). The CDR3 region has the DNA TGTGCCAGCAGTTTCGGAGGGGTTGACACTGAAGCTTTCTTT. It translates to CASSFGGVDTEAFF.

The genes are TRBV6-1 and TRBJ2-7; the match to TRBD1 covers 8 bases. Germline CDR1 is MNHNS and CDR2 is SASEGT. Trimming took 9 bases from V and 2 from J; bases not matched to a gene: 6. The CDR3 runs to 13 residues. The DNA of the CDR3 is TGTGCCAGTGGGGACAGGACCCCCTACGAGCAGTACTTC. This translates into CASGDRTPYEQYF.

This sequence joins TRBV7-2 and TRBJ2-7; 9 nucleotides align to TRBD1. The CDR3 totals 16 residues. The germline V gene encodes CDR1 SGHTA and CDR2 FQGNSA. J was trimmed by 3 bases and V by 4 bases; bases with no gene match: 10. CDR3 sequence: CASSYRGLPIRYEQYF. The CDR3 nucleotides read TGTGCCAGCAGCTACAGGGGGCTACCCATTCGCTACGAGCAGTACTTC. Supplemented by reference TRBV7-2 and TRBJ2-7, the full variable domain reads GAGVSQSPSNKVTEKGKDVELRCDPISGHTALYWYRQSLGQGLEFLIYFQGNSAPDKSGLPSDRFSAERTGGSVSTLTIQRTQQEDSAVYLCASSYRGLPIRYEQYFGPGTRLTVT.

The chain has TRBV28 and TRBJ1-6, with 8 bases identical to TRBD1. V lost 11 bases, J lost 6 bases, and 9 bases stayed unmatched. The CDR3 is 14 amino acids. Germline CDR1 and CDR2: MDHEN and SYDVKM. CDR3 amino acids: CAHGAGQVNSPLHF. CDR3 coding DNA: TGTGCCCACGGGGCGGGACAGGTTAATTCACCCCTCCACTTT.

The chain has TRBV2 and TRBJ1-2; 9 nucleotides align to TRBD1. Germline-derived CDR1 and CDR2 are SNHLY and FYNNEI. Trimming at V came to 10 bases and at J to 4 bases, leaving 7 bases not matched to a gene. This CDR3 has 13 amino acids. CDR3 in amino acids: CATATGGGYGYTF. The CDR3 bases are TGTGCCACTGCGACAGGGGGGGGCTATGGCTACACCTTC.

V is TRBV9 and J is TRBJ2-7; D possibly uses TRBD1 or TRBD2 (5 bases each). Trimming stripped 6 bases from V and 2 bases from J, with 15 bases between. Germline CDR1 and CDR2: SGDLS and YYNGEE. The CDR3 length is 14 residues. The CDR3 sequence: CASTRGLTAYEQYF. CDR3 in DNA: TGTGCCAGCACACGGGGCCTCACGGCCTACGAGCAGTACTTC.

The CDR3: CASSPLAGPSYEQYF. For the CDR3, the DNA is TGTGCCAGCAGTCCCCTGGCGGGTCCCTCCTACGAGCAGTACTTC. This chain uses TRBV6-5 with TRBJ2-7; D is perhaps TRBD2 (5 bases). CDR1 MNHEY and CDR2 SVGAGI come from the germline V gene. The CDR3 totals 15 residues. V was clipped by 5 bases and J by 0 bases, with 14 bases between them.

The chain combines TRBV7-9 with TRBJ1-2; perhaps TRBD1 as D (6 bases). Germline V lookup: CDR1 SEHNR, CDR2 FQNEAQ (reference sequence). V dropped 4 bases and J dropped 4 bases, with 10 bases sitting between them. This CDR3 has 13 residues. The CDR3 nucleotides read TGTGCCAGCAGCTATACAGGGCCCTATGGCTACACCTTC. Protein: CASSYTGPYGYTF.

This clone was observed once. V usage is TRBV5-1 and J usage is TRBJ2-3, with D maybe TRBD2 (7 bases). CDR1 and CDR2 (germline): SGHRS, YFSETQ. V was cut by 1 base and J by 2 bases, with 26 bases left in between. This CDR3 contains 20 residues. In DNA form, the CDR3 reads TGCGCCAGCAGCTTGCAGCGATGGGGGGGCGTTACCACGATCACAGATACGCAGTATTTT. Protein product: CASSLQRWGGVTTITDTQYF.

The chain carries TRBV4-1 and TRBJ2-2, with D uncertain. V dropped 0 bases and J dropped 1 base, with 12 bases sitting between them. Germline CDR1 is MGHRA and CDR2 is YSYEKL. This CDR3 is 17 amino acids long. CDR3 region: CASSQEGWRLNTGELFF. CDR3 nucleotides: TGCGCCAGCAGCCAAGAAGGGTGGCGGCTGAACACCGGGGAGCTGTTTTTT.

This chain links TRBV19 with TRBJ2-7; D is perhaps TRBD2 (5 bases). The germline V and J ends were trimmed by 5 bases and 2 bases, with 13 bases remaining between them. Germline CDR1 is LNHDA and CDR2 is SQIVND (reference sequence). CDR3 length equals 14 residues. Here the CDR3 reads CASSSLRAPYEQYF. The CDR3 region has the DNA TGTGCCAGTAGTTCCTTGAGGGCTCCCTACGAGCAGTACTTC.

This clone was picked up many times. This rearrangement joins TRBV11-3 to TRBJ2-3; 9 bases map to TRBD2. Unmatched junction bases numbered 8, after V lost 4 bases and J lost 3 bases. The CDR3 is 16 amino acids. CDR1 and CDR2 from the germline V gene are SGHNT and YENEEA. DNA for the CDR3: TGTGCCAGCAGCTCGATTAGCGGGAGCGGGACAGATACGCAGTATTTT. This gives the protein CASSSISGSGTDTQYF.

The CDR3 here is CASSPWGTGRGTQYF. The CDR3 DNA sequence: TGTGCCAGCAGTCCCTGGGGGACAGGAAGGGGGACCCAGTACTTC. V usage is TRBV27 and J usage is TRBJ2-5; 8 positions match TRBD1. This CDR3 spans 15 amino acids. Germline assignment: CDR1 MNHEY and CDR2 SMNVEV (reference sequence). J lost 7 bases, V lost 5 bases, and 12 bases had no gene match.

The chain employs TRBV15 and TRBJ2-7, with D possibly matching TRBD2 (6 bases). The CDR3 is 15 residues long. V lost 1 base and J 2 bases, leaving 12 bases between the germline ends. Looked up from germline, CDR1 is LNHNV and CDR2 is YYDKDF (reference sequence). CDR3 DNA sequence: TGTGCCACCAGCAGAGCATTGGCGGGAACCTACGAGCAGTACTTC. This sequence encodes CATSRALAGTYEQYF.

CDR3: CASSLSGTVNSPLHF. In nucleotides, the CDR3 is TGCGCCAGCAGCTTGTCAGGGACAGTAAATTCACCCCTCCACTTT. The chain couples TRBV5-1 to TRBJ1-6, with 7 positions matching TRBD1. The length of the CDR3 is 15 residues. Germline-derived CDR1 and CDR2 are SGHRS and YFSETQ. V lost 1 base to trimming and J lost 7 bases; unmatched junction nucleotides: 5.

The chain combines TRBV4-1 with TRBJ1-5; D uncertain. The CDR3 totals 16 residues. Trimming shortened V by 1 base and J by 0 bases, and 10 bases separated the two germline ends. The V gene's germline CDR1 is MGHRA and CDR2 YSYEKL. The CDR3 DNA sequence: TGCGCCAGCAGCCAAGCCCGGGTCGATAGCAATCAGCCCCAGCATTTT. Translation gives CASSQARVDSNQPQHF.

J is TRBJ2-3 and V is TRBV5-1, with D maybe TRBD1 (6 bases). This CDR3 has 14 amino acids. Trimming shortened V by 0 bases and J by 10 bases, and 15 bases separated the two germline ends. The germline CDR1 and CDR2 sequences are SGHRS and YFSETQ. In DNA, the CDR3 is TGCGCCAGCAGCTTGGGGACCCCAGGGGAGCCGCAGTATTTT. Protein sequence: CASSLGTPGEPQYF.

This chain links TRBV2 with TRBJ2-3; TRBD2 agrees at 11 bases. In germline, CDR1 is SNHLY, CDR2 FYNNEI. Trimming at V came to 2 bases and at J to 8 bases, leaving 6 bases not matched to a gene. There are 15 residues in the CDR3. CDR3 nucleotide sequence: TGTGCCAGCAGTGAACTAGCGGGAGGCCTCGGTACGCAGTATTTT. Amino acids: CASSELAGGLGTQYF.

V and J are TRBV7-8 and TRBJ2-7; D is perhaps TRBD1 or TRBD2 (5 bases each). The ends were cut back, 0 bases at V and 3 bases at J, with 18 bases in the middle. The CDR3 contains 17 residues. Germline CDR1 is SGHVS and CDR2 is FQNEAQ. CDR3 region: CASSLAILRGRDYEQYF. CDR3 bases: TGTGCCAGCAGCTTAGCGATCCTGAGGGGCCGGGACTACGAGCAGTACTTC.

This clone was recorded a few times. This CDR3 is CASSWSSTGDNSPLHF. The CDR3 region has the DNA TGTGCCAGCAGTTGGAGCTCAACAGGGGACAATTCACCCCTCCACTTT. The chain recombines TRBV27 with TRBJ1-6, with 7 bases aligning to TRBD1. CDR1 is MNHEY, CDR2 SMNVEV, per germline (reference sequence). CDR3 length equals 16 residues. The ends lost 4 bases at V and 7 bases at J; junction bases unmatched: 10.